This T cell receptor beta chain was sequenced during a study of T cells in Graves' hyperthyroidism and ophthalmopathy. Study background: At initial diagnosis, before any treatment had begun, peripheral blood was obtained. Whole-study findings and limits: A model built on 13 V-J features separated ophthalmopathy from stable hyperthyroidism.

RNA transcripts yielded amplified TCR beta CDR3 regions. The HTBI primer set served for first-round RT-PCR of the TCR CDR3. TCRdb redid the calling of the multiplex PCR reads with MiXCR, one entry per CDR3 protein. The sample lists fewer than 250,000 distinct CDR3 sequences, around 25% occurring once. This clonotype came up many times. What it recognizes is unknown. Source material: blood. The source is a woman aged 40-49 years with Graves' ophthalmopathy.

Here the CDR3 reads CASSQGDFTLETQYF. For the CDR3, the DNA is TGTGCCAGCAGCCAAGGCGACTTCACCTTAGAGACCCAGTACTTC. The rearrangement uses TRBV14 and TRBJ2-5; D is uncertain. The CDR3 covers 15 residues. The germline V and J ends were trimmed by 1 base and 4 bases, with 13 bases remaining between them. Germline V gives CDR1 SGHDN, CDR2 FVKESK. Based on the CDR3 plus reference TRBV14 and TRBJ2-5, the full variable domain is EAGVTQFPSHSVIEKGQTVTLRCDPISGHDNLYWYRRVMGKEIKFLLHFVKESKQDESGMPNNRFLAERTGGTYSTLKVQPAELEDSGVYFCASSQGDFTLETQYFGPGTRLLVL.